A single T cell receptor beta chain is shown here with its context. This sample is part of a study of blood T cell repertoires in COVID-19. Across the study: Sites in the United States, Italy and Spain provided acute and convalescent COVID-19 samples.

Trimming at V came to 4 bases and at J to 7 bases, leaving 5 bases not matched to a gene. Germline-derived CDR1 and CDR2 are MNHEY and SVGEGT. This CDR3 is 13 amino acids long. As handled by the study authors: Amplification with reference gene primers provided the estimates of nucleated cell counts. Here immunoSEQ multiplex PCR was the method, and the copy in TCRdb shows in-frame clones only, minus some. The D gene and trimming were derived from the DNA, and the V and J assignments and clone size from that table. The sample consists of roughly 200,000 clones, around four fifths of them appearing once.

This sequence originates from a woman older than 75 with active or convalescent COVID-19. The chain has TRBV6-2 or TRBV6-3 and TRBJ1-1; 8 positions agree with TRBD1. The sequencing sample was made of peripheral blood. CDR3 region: CASSSRTGIEAFF. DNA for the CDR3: TGTGCCAGCAGTTCCCGGACAGGGATTGAAGCTTTCTTT.